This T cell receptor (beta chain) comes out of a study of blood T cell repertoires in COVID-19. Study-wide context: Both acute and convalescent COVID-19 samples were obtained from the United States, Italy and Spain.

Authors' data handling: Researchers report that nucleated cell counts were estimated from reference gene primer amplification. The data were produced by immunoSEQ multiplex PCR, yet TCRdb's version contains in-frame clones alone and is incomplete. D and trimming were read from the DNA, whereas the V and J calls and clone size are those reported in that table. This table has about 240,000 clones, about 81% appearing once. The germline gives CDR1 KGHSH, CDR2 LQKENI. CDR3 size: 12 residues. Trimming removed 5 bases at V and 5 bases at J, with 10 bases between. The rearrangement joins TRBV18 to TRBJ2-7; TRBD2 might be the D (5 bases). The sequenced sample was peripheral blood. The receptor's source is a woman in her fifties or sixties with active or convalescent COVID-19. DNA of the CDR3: TGTGCCAGCTCAGCTACGAGGGACGAGCAGTACTTC. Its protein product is CASSATRDEQYF.